Presented here are 13 T cell receptor beta chains from one specimen sequenced in a study of T cells in Graves' hyperthyroidism and ophthalmopathy. TCR beta CDR3 regions were amplified from RNA. An initial round of RT-PCR targeting the TCR CDR3 relied on the HTBI primer set. TCRdb analysed the multiplex PCR reads with MiXCR anew, one entry per CDR3 protein. The sample has 550,000 to 650,000 distinct CDR3 sequences; roughly 14% are singletons. Specimen: blood. The receptor source for this set is a woman aged 25-40 years with Graves' hyperthyroidism that later progressed to Graves' ophthalmopathy.

Concerning this clonotype: Given a much more abundant clone one base away, this may be a read error. The V call is TRBV7-2, the J call TRBJ2-5; D remains ambiguous. There are 15 residues in the CDR3. Per germline, CDR1 SGHTA and CDR2 FQGNSA. Trimming removed 2 bases at V and 5 bases at J, with 15 bases between. CDR3 amino acids: CASSLPVGLRETQYF. For the CDR3, the DNA is TGTGCCAGCAGCTTACCCGTCGGGCTACGGGAGACCCAGTACTTC.

This clonotype was found a few times. One junction end disagrees with the germline gene, perhaps due to a read error. J is TRBJ1-1 and V is TRBV18; TRBD1 might be the D (6 bases). The CDR3 loop spans 13 amino acids. Germline lookup yields CDR1 KGHSH and CDR2 LQKENI. The CDR3 DNA reads as TGTGCCAGCGCACCCCTGACAGGCACTGAAGCTTTCTTT. Protein product: CASAPLTGTEAFF.

J is TRBJ2-3 and V is TRBV19; D not certain. This CDR3 spans 18 amino acids. CDR1 and CDR2 (germline): LNHDA, SQIVND (reference sequence). V lost 4 bases and J lost 5, with 25 bases in between. Here the CDR3 reads CASSNSSRAPWEKDTQYF. The DNA of the CDR3 is TGTGCCAGTAGTAACTCCTCTCGGGCCCCCTGGGAAAAAGATACGCAGTATTTT. The variable domain in full, with the rest retrieved from reference TRBV19 and TRBJ2-3, is DGGITQSPKYLFRKEGQNVTLSCEQNLNHDAMYWYRQDPGQGLRLIYYSQIVNDFQKGDIAEGYSVSREKKESFPLTVTSAQKNPTAFYLCASSNSSRAPWEKDTQYFGPGTRLTVL.

This clonotype was seen repeatedly, ten times or more. The chain has TRBV19 and TRBJ1-2; D is ambiguous. Looked up from germline, CDR1 is LNHDA and CDR2 is SQIVND (reference sequence). V was pared by 3 bases and J by 4 bases, with 9 bases between. The CDR3 consists of 13 residues. CDR3: CASSMAGFYGYTF. CDR3 DNA: TGTGCCAGTAGTATGGCGGGGTTCTATGGCTACACCTTC.

The rearrangement joins TRBV12-3 or TRBV12-4 to TRBJ2-3; D might be TRBD2 (6 bases). The CDR3 consists of 14 residues. V was cut by 9 bases and J by 2 bases, with 15 bases left in between. CDR3 sequence reads: CASFSGVHTDTQYF. The CDR3 DNA sequence: TGTGCCAGTTTTAGCGGAGTCCACACAGATACGCAGTATTTT.

This clonotype was found many times. CDR3 nucleotides: TGTGCCAGCAGCTTAGTGGGAGGGGAGCAGTTCTTC. Translating gives CASSLVGGEQFF. This chain connects TRBV7-3 to TRBJ2-1, with 7 nucleotides matching TRBD2. The junction had 2 bases not matched to a gene; V was cut back by 2 bases and J by 10 bases. This CDR3 has 12 amino acids. Germline assignment: CDR1 SGHTA and CDR2 FQGTGA.

This clonotype was seen at least ten times. This chain links TRBV6-1 with TRBJ2-7; possibly TRBD1 for D (6 bases). Per the germline V gene, CDR1 is MNHNS and CDR2 is SASEGT. With 6 bases removed from V and 1 base from J, the gap between germline ends came to 10 bases. The CDR3 is made up of 13 amino acids. CDR3 region: CASRTQGSYEQYF. The CDR3 DNA follows: TGTGCCAGCAGGACACAGGGTTCCTACGAGCAGTACTTC.

This clonotype was picked up many times. This chain connects TRBV27 to TRBJ2-3; perhaps TRBD2 as D (6 bases). CDR1 MNHEY and CDR2 SMNVEV come from the germline V gene (reference sequence). The CDR3 consists of 18 residues. V lost 0 bases, J lost 3 bases, and 19 bases lay in between. The CDR3 region is CASSLSPISGGGTDTQYF. Written as DNA, the CDR3 is TGTGCCAGCAGTTTATCCCCAATTAGCGGAGGCGGGACAGATACGCAGTATTTT.

The sample holds a few counts of this clonotype. The V gene is TRBV10-3, the J gene TRBJ2-5; 12 nucleotides agree with TRBD1. CDR1 ENHRY and CDR2 SYGVKD come from the germline V gene. The CDR3 runs 15 residues. V lost 0 bases and J lost 14; bases outside the gene matches: 10. CDR3 coding DNA: TGTGCCATCAGTGAGTCGTGGGACAGGGGGCCTCTCACCTACTTC. It yields the protein CAISESWDRGPLTYF.

This clonotype was recorded many times. The rearrangement links TRBV9 to TRBJ1-2; D not certain. The germline CDR1 and CDR2 sequences are SGDLS and YYNGEE. The V and J ends lost 3 bases and 2 bases respectively, with 2 bases between them. CDR3 size: 11 residues. CDR3 protein: CASSENYGYTF. The CDR3 nucleotides are TGTGCCAGCAGCGAAAACTATGGCTACACCTTC.

Ten or more counts support this clonotype. This rearrangement joins TRBV10-3 to TRBJ1-2, with a weak D call TRBD1 (5 bases). The CDR3 is 17 amino acids. The germline CDR1 and CDR2 sequences are ENHRY and SYGVKD. V gave up 8 bases and J gave up 5 bases, with 27 bases separating them. Here the CDR3 DNA reads TGTGCCATCCTTCAGGCAGTGTGGGGCTCGGAACGGTATGGCTACACCTTC. It codes for CAILQAVWGSERYGYTF.

This clonotype has a count of ten or more. The chain employs TRBV19 and TRBJ2-7; D uncertain. CDR3 length: 14 residues. CDR1 and CDR2 from the germline V gene are LNHDA and SQIVND (reference sequence). V was cut by 3 bases and J by 2 bases, with 11 bases left in between. For the CDR3, the DNA is TGTGCCAGTAGTATTTCCCTAGTGGCCTACGAGCAGTACTTC. Translated, it gives CASSISLVAYEQYF.

This clonotype was detected a few times. The CDR3 sequence: CSASGANTGELFF. The CDR3 DNA follows: TGCAGTGCTAGCGGGGCGAACACCGGGGAGCTGTTTTTT. The chain combines TRBV20-1 with TRBJ2-2, with D perhaps TRBD2 (5 bases). Germline V lookup: CDR1 DFQATT, CDR2 SNEGSKA (reference sequence). The germline V and J ends were trimmed by 3 bases and 0 bases, with 5 bases remaining between them. CDR3 length equals 13 residues.